This T cell receptor beta chain came from a study of beta chain features in type 1 diabetes. To note about this clone: Its antigen is as yet unknown.

Trimming removed 3 bases at V and 0 bases at J, with 3 bases between. The CDR3 contains 13 residues. Germline-derived CDR1 and CDR2 are KGHSH and LQKENI. Expressed TCRB transcripts were sequenced after all isolated RNA was converted to cDNA. Mean read depth for naive, central memory and regulatory T cell samples was 3.5 million or so reads. Measured with immunoSEQ multiplex PCR; TCRdb has only the in-frame clones, and not every one. The table records under 350,000 clones, approximately 14% of them present only once. Study results and limitations: Researchers report that Type 1 diabetes patients had moderately but significantly shorter TCRB CDR3s across all four CD4+ subsets. Researchers cautioned that cDNA sequencing could over-represent cells with high TCR expression.

The authors sorted CD4+ naive, central memory, regulatory and stem cell-like memory cells via CD45RO/CCR7/CD25/CD127/CD95/CD27. Post-sort purity exceeded 95% for all sorted populations. The chain couples TRBV18 to TRBJ1-5, with unresolved D. The sequenced sample was naive CD4+ T cells from blood. The TCR sequence derives from a man aged 25 to 40 with type 1 diabetes. The CDR3: CASSPSSNQPQHF. The CDR3 coding sequence is TGTGCCAGCTCACCCAGTAGCAATCAGCCCCAGCATTTT. Full variable domain (remainder filled in from reference TRBV18 and TRBJ1-5): NAGVMQNPRHLVRRRGQEARLRCSPMKGHSHVYWYRQLPEEGLKFMVYLQKENIIDESGMPKERFSAEFPKEGPSILRIQQVVRGDSAAYFCASSPSSNQPQHFGDGTRLSIL.